One TCR beta chain is described in this entry. What it binds is unknown. Per the original data handling: There were no quality scores in the junction-only immunoSEQ sequences, so filtering differed. TCRdb's copy holds only in-frame clones and misses some; the assay was immunoSEQ multiplex PCR. V, J and clone size are taken as reported in that table, and D and trimming were inferred from the DNA itself. The profile shows 600,000 to 750,000 clones, more than 70% of them singletons. The source of the sample is a study of shared clonotypes between healthy human individuals. Regarding the study as a whole: Non-shared clonotypes had lower generation probabilities than clonotypes shared by all four sorted-subset donors.

The germline V gene has CDR1 MDHEN and CDR2 SYDVKM. This CDR3 comprises 11 residues. V lost 4 bases, J lost 9 bases, and 10 bases lay in between. This receptor was taken from a young woman in good health. Sequences were obtained from memory CD4+ T cells sorted from blood. As to subset: CD45RA-negative fraction. The gene calls are TRBV28 and TRBJ2-7, with TRBD1 as a possible D gene (6 bases). The CDR3 DNA is TGTGCCAGCAGTTCGACCAGGGGGCAGTACTTC. This encodes CASSSTRGQYF.